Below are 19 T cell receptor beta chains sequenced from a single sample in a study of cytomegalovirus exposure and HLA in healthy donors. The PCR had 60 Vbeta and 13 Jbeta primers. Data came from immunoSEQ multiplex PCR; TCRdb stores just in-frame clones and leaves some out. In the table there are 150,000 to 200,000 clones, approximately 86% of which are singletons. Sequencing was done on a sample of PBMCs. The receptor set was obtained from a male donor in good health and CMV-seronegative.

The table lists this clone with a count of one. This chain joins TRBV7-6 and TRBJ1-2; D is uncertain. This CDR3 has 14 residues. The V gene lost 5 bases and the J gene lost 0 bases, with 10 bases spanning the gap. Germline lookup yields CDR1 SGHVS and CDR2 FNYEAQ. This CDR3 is CASSPMESNYGYTF. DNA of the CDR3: TGTGCCAGCAGCCCTATGGAGTCTAACTATGGCTACACCTTC.

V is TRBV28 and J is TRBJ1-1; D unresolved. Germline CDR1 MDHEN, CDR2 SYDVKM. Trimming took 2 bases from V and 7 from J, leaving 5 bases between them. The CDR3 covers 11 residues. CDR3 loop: CASSLVYEAFF. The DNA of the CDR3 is TGTGCCAGCAGTTTAGTGTATGAAGCTTTCTTT.

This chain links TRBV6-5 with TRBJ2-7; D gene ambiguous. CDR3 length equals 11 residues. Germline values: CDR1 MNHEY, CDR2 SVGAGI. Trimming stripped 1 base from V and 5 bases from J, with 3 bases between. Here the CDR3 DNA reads TGTGCCAGCAGTTACTTAAACGAGCAGTACTTC. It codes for CASSYLNEQYF.

CDR3 sequence (DNA): TGTGCCAGCGAGAGTGGGACTACCCCCTACAATGAGCAGTTCTTC. Protein: CASESGTTPYNEQFF. V usage is TRBV9 and J usage is TRBJ2-1; TRBD2 matches at 7 bases. This CDR3 spans 15 amino acids. Trimming cost V 7 bases and J 2 bases; bases outside gene matches: 9. CDR1 SGDLS and CDR2 YYNGEE come from the germline V gene.

The DNA for the CDR3 is TGTGCCAGCAGCTCCGAGATAGCCAAAAACATTCAGTACTTC. It specifies CASSSEIAKNIQYF. The V call is TRBV5-4, the J call TRBJ2-4; D is unclear. This CDR3 is 14 amino acids long. Germline V gives CDR1 SGHNT, CDR2 YYREEE (reference sequence). The V gene lost 3 bases and the J gene lost 0 bases, with 7 bases spanning the gap. The full variable domain, in which reference TRBV5-4 and TRBJ2-4 provide the parts outside the CDR3, is ETGVTQSPTHLIKTRGQQVTLRCSSQSGHNTVSWYQQALGQGPQFIFQYYREEENGRGNFPPRFSGLQFPNYSSELNVNALELDDSALYLCASSSEIAKNIQYFGAGTRLSVL.

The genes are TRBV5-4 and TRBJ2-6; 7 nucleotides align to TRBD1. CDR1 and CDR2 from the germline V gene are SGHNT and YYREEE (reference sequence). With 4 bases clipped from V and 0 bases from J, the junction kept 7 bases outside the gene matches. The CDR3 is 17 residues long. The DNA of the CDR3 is TGTGCCAGCAGCCTTACAGGGGTTCCCTCTGGGGCCAACGTCCTGACTTTC. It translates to CASSLTGVPSGANVLTF.

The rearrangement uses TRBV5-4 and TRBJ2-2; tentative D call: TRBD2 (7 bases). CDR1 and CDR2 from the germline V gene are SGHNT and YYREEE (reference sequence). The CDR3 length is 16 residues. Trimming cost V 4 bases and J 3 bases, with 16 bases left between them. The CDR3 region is CASSMGGGGDTGELFF. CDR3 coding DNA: TGTGCCAGCAGCATGGGTGGCGGGGGCGACACCGGGGAGCTGTTTTTT.

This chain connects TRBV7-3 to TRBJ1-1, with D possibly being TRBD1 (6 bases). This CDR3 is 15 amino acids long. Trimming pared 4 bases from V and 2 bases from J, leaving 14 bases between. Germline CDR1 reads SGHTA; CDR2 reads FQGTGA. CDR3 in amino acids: CASSSPHRVNTEAFF. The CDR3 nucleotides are TGTGCCAGCAGCTCCCCCCACAGGGTAAACACTGAAGCTTTCTTT.

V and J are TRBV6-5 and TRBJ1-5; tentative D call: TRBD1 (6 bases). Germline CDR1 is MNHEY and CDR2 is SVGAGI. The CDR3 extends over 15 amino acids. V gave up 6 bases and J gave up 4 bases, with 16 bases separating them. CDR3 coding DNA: TGTGCCAGCAGCCCACAGGGATTAGGAAATCAGCCCCAGCATTTT. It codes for CASSPQGLGNQPQHF.

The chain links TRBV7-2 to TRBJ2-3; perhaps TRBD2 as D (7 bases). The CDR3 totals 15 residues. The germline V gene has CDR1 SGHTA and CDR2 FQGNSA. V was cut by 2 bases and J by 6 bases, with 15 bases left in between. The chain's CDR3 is CASSLLGGAFDTQYF. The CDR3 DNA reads TGTGCCAGCAGCTTATTAGGGGGGGCGTTCGATACGCAGTATTTT. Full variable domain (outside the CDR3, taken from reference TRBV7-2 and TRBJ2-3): GAGVSQSPSNKVTEKGKDVELRCDPISGHTALYWYRQSLGQGLEFLIYFQGNSAPDKSGLPSDRFSAERTGGSVSTLTIQRTQQEDSAVYLCASSLLGGAFDTQYFGPGTRLTVL.

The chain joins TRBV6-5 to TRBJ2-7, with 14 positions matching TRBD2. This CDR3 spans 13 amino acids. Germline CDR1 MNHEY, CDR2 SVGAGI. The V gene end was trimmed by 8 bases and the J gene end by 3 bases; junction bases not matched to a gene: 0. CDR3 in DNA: TGTGCCAGCGGACTAGCGGGAGGCTACGAGCAGTACTTC. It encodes CASGLAGGYEQYF.

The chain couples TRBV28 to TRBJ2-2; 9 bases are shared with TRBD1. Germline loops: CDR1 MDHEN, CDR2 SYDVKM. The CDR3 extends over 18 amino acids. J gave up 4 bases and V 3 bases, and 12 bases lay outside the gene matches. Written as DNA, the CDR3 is TGTGCCAGCAGTTTGGGGACAGGGAAGTCAACCATCACCGGGGAGCTGTTTTTT. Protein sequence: CASSLGTGKSTITGELFF.

The CDR3 nucleotides are TGTGCCAGCAGATTGAGTTCCCCGAGGGATGGCTACACCTTC. It yields the protein CASRLSSPRDGYTF. V is TRBV13 and J is TRBJ1-2; D remains unclear. The V end was cut by 6 bases, the J end by 6 bases, with 17 bases between. The CDR3 loop spans 14 amino acids. The germline V gene encodes CDR1 PRHDT and CDR2 FYEKMQ (reference sequence).

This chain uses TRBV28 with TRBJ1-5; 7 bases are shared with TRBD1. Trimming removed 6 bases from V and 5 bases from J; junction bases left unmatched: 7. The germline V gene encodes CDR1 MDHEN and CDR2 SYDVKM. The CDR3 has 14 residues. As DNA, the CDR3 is TGTGCCAGCAGCCCCGGACAGGTACATCAGCCCCAGCATTTT. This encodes CASSPGQVHQPQHF.

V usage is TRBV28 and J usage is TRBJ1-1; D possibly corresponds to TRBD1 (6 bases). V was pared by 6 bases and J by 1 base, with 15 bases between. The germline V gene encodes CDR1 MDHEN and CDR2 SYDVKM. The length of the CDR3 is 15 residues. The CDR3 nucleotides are TGTGCCAGCAGATCGCTCGGGGGGCCGAACACTGAAGCTTTCTTT. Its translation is CASRSLGGPNTEAFF.

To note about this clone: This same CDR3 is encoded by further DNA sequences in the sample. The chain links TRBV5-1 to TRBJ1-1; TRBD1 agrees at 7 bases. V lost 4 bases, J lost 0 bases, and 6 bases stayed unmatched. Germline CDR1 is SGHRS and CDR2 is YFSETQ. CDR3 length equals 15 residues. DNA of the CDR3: TGCGCCAGCAGCCCGTCGGGACAGATGAACACTGAAGCTTTCTTT. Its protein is CASSPSGQMNTEAFF.

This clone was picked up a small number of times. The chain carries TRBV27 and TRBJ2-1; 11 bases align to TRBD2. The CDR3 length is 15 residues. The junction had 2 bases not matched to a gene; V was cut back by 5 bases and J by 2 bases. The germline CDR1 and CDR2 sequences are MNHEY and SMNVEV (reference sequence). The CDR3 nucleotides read TGTGCCAGCAGTCTAGCGGGAGGCACCTACAATGAGCAGTTCTTC. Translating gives CASSLAGGTYNEQFF.

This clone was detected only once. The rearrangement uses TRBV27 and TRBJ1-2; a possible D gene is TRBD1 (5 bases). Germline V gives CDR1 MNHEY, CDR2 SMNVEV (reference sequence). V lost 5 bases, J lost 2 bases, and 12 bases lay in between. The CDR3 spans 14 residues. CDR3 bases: TGTGCCAGCAGTACGCGGGGCGGAAACTATGGCTACACCTTC. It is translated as CASSTRGGNYGYTF.

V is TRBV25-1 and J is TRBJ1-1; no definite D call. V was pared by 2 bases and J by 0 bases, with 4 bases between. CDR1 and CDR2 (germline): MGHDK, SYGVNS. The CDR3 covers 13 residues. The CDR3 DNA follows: TGTGCCAGCAGTGAACTTCTGAACACTGAAGCTTTCTTT. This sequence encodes CASSELLNTEAFF.